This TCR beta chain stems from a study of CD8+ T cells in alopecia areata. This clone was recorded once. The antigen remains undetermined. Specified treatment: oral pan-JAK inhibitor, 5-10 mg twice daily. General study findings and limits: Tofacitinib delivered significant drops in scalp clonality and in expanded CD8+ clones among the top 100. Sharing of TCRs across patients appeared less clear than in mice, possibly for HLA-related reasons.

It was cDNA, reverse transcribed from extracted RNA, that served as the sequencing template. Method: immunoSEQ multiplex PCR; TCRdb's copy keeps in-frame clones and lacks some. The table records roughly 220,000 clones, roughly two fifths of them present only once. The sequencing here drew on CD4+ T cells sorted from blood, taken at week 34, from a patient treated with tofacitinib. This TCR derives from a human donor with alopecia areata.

The CDR3: CTGTGPEAFF. The CDR3 DNA follows: TGCACCGGAACAGGGCCTGAAGCTTTCTTT. The genes are TRBV29-1 and TRBJ1-1; D is perhaps TRBD1 (6 bases). The germline V gene has CDR1 SQVTM and CDR2 ANQGSEA. This CDR3 is 10 amino acids long.